This T cell receptor beta chain came from a study of metastatic and nonmetastatic thyroid tumors. On the study more broadly: It was across blood and tumor or nodule tissue from malignant and benign thyroid patients that repertoires were compared. Study-wide results and caveats: Malignant thyroid tumors reportedly had TCR beta diversity that was significantly higher than in benign nodules, in blood and tumor.

This clone has ten or more counts. Its antigen remains unidentified. The sample contains more than one DNA sequence encoding this CDR3. Each patient went into thyroid surgery without having received any treatment. Germline-derived CDR1 and CDR2 are SGHRS and YFSETQ. The CDR3 is made up of 15 amino acids. J lost 6 bases, V lost 5 bases, and 8 bases had no gene match. As handled by the study authors: A distant-metastasis classifier for papillary thyroid cancer was built using CDR3 differences across clinicopathological groups. TCRdb called clones again from the PCR reads with MiXCR. These V and J calls rely on TCRdb rather than the paper's analysis. The table lists more than 50,000 clones, more than 20% of them singletons.

J is TRBJ2-2 and V is TRBV5-1; 9 nucleotides match TRBD1. Sequencing used blood. This receptor was identified in a female donor with papillary thyroid cancer or a benign thyroid nodule (not recorded which). Some clones in this sample may be carry-over from other donors' samples. The CDR3 is CASRPGTGTSGELFF. As DNA, the CDR3 is TGCGCCAGCAGACCCGGGACAGGGACTTCCGGGGAGCTGTTTTTT.